The subject of this entry is one T cell receptor beta chain. Antigen specificity is unknown. TCRdb's copy holds only in-frame clones and misses some; the assay was immunoSEQ multiplex PCR. Of 70,000 to 75,000 clones listed, roughly nine tenths are singletons. Stability required unchanged lesions during the previous 6 months. Patients had to be free of confetti depigmentation, indicating active vitiligo. The CDR3 covers 17 residues. Germline CDR1 and CDR2: SEHNR and FQNEAQ (reference sequence). Trimming took 5 bases from V and 2 from J; bases not matched to a gene: 13. This entry is derived from a study of resident and recirculating memory T cells in vitiligo. On the study more broadly: Epidermis came from shave biopsies of lesional and nonlesional sites, plus PBMCs.

Study-wide results and limits: Clonality differed among vitiligo lesions, with no unique dominant clone.

Material: blood. The receptor comes from a male donor with vitiligo. The rearrangement links TRBV7-9 to TRBJ1-2, with 8 bases aligning to TRBD1. CDR3 sequence (DNA): TGTGCCAGCAGCCCCCCGCTGGGGGGACAGGAGAACTATGGCTACACCTTC. Encoded protein: CASSPPLGGQENYGYTF. Looking up the rest from reference TRBV7-9 and TRBJ1-2 gives the full variable domain: DTGVSQNPRHKITKRGQNVTFRCDPISEHNRLYWYRQTLGQGPEFLTYFQNEAQLEKSRLLSDRFSAERPKGSFSTLEIQRTEQGDSAMYLCASSPPLGGQENYGYTFGSGTRLTVV.